A selection of T cell receptor beta chains follows, all from one sample in a study of spatial heterogeneity in lung cancer. TCRdb redid the calling of the 5' RACE reads with MiXCR, one entry per CDR3 protein. The data show around 13,000 distinct CDR3 sequences, roughly 6.6% seen once. The sequencing here drew on lung tumor tissue, taken at surgery. The source is a female donor with early-stage non-small cell lung cancer. Both conserved end residues are part of each CDR3. The order of the fields is J gene, clone size, V gene, D gene, CDR3 protein, CDR3 DNA. A D gene is named only where the DNA matches it firmly. Not all rows give a size; the values are once, few, many and, for expanded clones, a class.

J gene: TRBJ1-3; clone size: .; V gene: TRBV7-9; D gene: .; CDR3 protein: CASSSGGHSGNTIYF; CDR3 DNA: TGTGCCAGCAGCTCCGGGGGGCACTCTGGAAACACCATATATTTT
J gene: TRBJ2-2; clone size: many; V gene: TRBV6-1; D gene: TRBD2; CDR3 protein: CASSRDYTTGELFF; CDR3 DNA: TGTGCCAGCAGTCGGGACTACACTACCGGGGAGCTGTTTTTT
J gene: TRBJ1-5; clone size: many; V gene: TRBV19; D gene: .; CDR3 protein: CASSRASSNQPQHF; CDR3 DNA: TGTGCCAGTAGTAGGGCCAGCAGCAATCAGCCCCAGCATTTT
J gene: TRBJ2-1; clone size: .; V gene: TRBV6-1; D gene: TRBD2; CDR3 protein: CASTRLAGVVNEQFF; CDR3 DNA: TGTGCCAGCACGCGACTAGCGGGAGTTGTAAATGAGCAGTTCTTC
J gene: TRBJ2-7; clone size: many; V gene: TRBV20-1; D gene: .; CDR3 protein: CSAFPGVVVLEQYF; CDR3 DNA: TGCAGTGCTTTTCCGGGTGTCGTGGTCCTCGAGCAGTACTTC
J gene: TRBJ1-5; clone size: medium-sized; V gene: TRBV6-1; D gene: .; CDR3 protein: CASSDGQGRTQPQHF; CDR3 DNA: TGTGCCAGCAGTGATGGGCAGGGGAGGACTCAGCCCCAGCATTTT
J gene: TRBJ1-1; clone size: medium-sized; V gene: TRBV6-5; D gene: TRBD1; CDR3 protein: CASSYSGDRGGRNTEAFF; CDR3 DNA: TGTGCCAGCAGTTACTCGGGGGACAGGGGCGGGCGGAACACTGAAGCTTTCTTT
J gene: TRBJ2-3; clone size: many; V gene: TRBV20-1; D gene: TRBD2; CDR3 protein: CSAITLAGDGDTQYF; CDR3 DNA: TGCAGTGCTATTACGCTAGCGGGAGACGGAGATACGCAGTATTTT
J gene: TRBJ2-1; clone size: many; V gene: TRBV11-2; D gene: .; CDR3 protein: CASSRGSYNEQFF; CDR3 DNA: TGTGCCAGCAGCCGTGGCTCCTACAATGAGCAGTTCTTC
J gene: TRBJ1-3; clone size: many; V gene: TRBV6-5; D gene: .; CDR3 protein: CASSYSSRRTAGNTIYF; CDR3 DNA: TGTGCCAGCAGTTACTCCTCCCGACGGACGGCTGGAAACACCATATATTTT
J gene: TRBJ2-4; clone size: many; V gene: TRBV4-2; D gene: TRBD2; CDR3 protein: CASSQEGPGAGGVKNIQYF; CDR3 DNA: TGTGCCAGCAGCCAAGAGGGCCCCGGGGCGGGAGGGGTCAAAAACATTCAGTACTTC
J gene: TRBJ1-2; clone size: few; V gene: TRBV6-5; D gene: TRBD1; CDR3 protein: CASRGTGMRYGYTF; CDR3 DNA: TGTGCCAGCCGTGGGACAGGGATGCGCTATGGCTACACCTTC